This T cell receptor (beta chain) was captured in a study of OX40 agonist ivuxolimab in advanced cancers. Assay: immunoSEQ multiplex PCR; the TCRdb copy retains only in-frame clones and omits some. The table has tens of thousands of clones, just under 90% seen once; the top ten hold 6.5% to 9%. This receptor was obtained from an adult with an advanced solid tumor such as melanoma, head and neck, liver or kidney cancer. This specimen was CD4+ or CD8+ T cells sorted from blood, taken in a trial of the OX40 agonist ivuxolimab.

This CDR3 is CASSIDLASVNEQYF. As DNA, the CDR3 is TGTGCCAGTAGTATAGATCTAGCGAGTGTCAACGAGCAGTACTTC. J is TRBJ2-7 and V is TRBV19; D may be TRBD2 (6 bases). CDR1 is LNHDA, CDR2 SQIVND, per germline (reference sequence). The CDR3 runs 15 residues. The ends were cut back, 0 bases at V and 5 bases at J, with 14 bases in the middle.